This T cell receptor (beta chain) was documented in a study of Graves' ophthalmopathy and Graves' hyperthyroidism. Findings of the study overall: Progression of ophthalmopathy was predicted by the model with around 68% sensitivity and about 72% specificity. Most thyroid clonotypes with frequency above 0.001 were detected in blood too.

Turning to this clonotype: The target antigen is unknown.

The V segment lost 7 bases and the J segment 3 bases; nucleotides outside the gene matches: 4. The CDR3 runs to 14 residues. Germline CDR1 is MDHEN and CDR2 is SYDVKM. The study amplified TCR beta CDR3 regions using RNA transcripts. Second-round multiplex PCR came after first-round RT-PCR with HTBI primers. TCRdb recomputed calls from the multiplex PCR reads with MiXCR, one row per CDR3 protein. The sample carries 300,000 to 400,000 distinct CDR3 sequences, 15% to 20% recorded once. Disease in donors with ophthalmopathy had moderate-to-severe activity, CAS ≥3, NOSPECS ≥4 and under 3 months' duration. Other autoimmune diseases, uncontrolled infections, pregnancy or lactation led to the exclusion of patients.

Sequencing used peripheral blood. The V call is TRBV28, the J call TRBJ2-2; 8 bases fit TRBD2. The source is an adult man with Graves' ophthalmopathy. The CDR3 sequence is CASKGSGDTGELFF. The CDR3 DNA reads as TGTGCCAGCAAGGGTAGCGGGGACACCGGGGAGCTGTTTTTT.